This T cell receptor beta chain was found in a study of T-cell reconstitution after alpha-beta-depleted transplantation in children. The TCRbeta library incorporated unique molecular identifiers. Via MiXCR, TCRdb re-called the PCR reads, giving one row per CDR3 protein. Of over 400,000 distinct CDR3 sequences listed, under 15% are singletons. The sequence derives from a human donor who donated a stem cell graft to a child with combined immunodeficiency. The specimen was PBMCs from the stem cell graft donor, collected from the stem cell graft.

Written as DNA, the CDR3 is TGTGCCAGCAGCCCGCCCCGACAGGGGGTCTGGGAGACCCAGTACTTC. Translation: CASSPPRQGVWETQYF. This chain connects TRBV7-2 to TRBJ2-5; 9 nucleotides agree with TRBD1. CDR1 SGHTA and CDR2 FQGNSA come from the germline V gene. The V gene end was trimmed by 5 bases and the J gene end by 5 bases; junction bases not matched to a gene: 12. This CDR3 has 16 residues. Drawing the rest from reference TRBV7-2 and TRBJ2-5, the complete variable domain is GAGVSQSPSNKVTEKGKDVELRCDPISGHTALYWYRQSLGQGLEFLIYFQGNSAPDKSGLPSDRFSAERTGGSVSTLTIQRTQQEDSAVYLCASSPPRQGVWETQYFGPGTRLLVL.